A single sample gave rise to the 32 T cell receptor beta chains below, sequenced in a study of blood T cell repertoires in COVID-19. Only in-frame clones appear in the TCRdb table, and some are missing; sequencing was by immunoSEQ multiplex PCR. The repertoire includes 250,000 or so clones, 70% to 90% of them detected once, and over 1.5% sits in the top ten. Sequenced: PBMCs or T cells enriched from blood (not recorded which). Source of these receptors: a woman between 45 and 60 years old who had recovered from COVID-19.

This clone was observed a single time. V and J are TRBV20-1 and TRBJ2-7, with D tentatively TRBD2 (5 bases). Trimming removed 3 bases from V and 3 bases from J, with 12 bases in between. Germline V gene lookup returns CDR1 DFQATT and CDR2 SNEGSKA (reference sequence). This CDR3 has 13 amino acids. Written as DNA, the CDR3 is TGCAGTGCTAGTGGGGAGATACGCTACGAGCAGTACTTC. Its translation is CSASGEIRYEQYF.

The V call is TRBV28, the J call TRBJ1-4; D is perhaps TRBD1 (5 bases). CDR1 MDHEN and CDR2 SYDVKM come from the germline V gene. Trimming shortened V by 8 bases and J by 0 bases, and 13 bases separated the two germline ends. The CDR3 sequence is 15 residues long. Written as DNA, the CDR3 is TGTGCCAGCCTCTCTGGGGGGGCAACTAATGAAAAACTGTTTTTT. Its translation is CASLSGGATNEKLFF.

V and J are TRBV15 and TRBJ1-6; D gene unclear. The germline V gene encodes CDR1 LNHNV and CDR2 YYDKDF (reference sequence). V was trimmed by 3 bases and J by 8 bases, leaving 20 bases between them. CDR3 length equals 17 residues. The CDR3 here is CATSSQRKGGSDSPLHF. For the CDR3, the DNA is TGTGCCACCAGCAGCCAACGTAAGGGAGGGTCGGATTCACCCCTCCACTTT.

In its sample, this clone was seen a few times. The chain uses TRBV18 and TRBJ2-7, with 8 bases matching TRBD1. The germline CDR1 and CDR2 sequences are KGHSH and LQKENI. CDR3 length: 14 amino acids. Germline trimming cut 1 base from V and 5 bases from J; bases unmatched to any gene: 4. The CDR3 DNA is TGTGCCAGCTCACCACTGACAGGGGTCGACGAGCAGTACTTC. The encoded protein is CASSPLTGVDEQYF.

A few counts support this clone. V is TRBV2 and J is TRBJ1-4, with 8 positions matching TRBD1. CDR1 and CDR2 (germline): SNHLY, FYNNEI. V was pared by 3 bases and J by 4 bases, with 4 bases of the junction left unmatched. The CDR3 is made up of 15 amino acids. CDR3 bases: TGTGCCAGCAGTGATTCAGGGGGCGATAATGAAAAACTGTTTTTT. Amino acids: CASSDSGGDNEKLFF.

V and J are TRBV4-1 and TRBJ1-1; D is undetermined. V was cut by 5 bases and J by 0 bases, with 10 bases left in between. The CDR3 is 14 residues long. Germline V gene data show CDR1 as MGHRA and CDR2 as YSYEKL. The CDR3 sequence: CASSTGLLNTEAFF. CDR3 nucleotides: TGCGCCAGCAGCACTGGACTCTTGAACACTGAAGCTTTCTTT.

The V and J genes are TRBV19 and TRBJ2-7, with 9 positions matching TRBD2. The CDR3 is 15 residues long. The trim removed 7 bases at V and 4 bases at J, leaving 11 bases unmatched. The germline CDR1 and CDR2 sequences are LNHDA and SQIVND (reference sequence). The CDR3 is CASTQAGGPQYEQYF. The CDR3 DNA sequence: TGTGCCAGTACCCAAGCGGGAGGTCCTCAGTACGAGCAGTACTTC.

V is TRBV9 and J is TRBJ1-1, with D hard to call. With 5 bases removed from V and 4 bases from J, the gap between germline ends came to 18 bases. From germline, CDR1 is SGDLS and CDR2 YYNGEE. The CDR3 covers 15 residues. The CDR3 region is CASSYVVWGGTEAFF. In DNA, the CDR3 is TGTGCCAGCAGTTACGTTGTCTGGGGAGGCACTGAAGCTTTCTTT.

The count of this clone is one. The chain combines TRBV19 with TRBJ2-2, with D possibly matching TRBD2 (5 bases). There are 14 residues in the CDR3. V was clipped by 5 bases and J by 0 bases, with 7 bases between them. Per germline, CDR1 LNHDA and CDR2 SQIVND (reference sequence). This CDR3 is CASSAGANTGELFF. In DNA form, the CDR3 reads TGTGCCAGTAGTGCGGGCGCGAACACCGGGGAGCTGTTTTTT.

This chain links TRBV28 with TRBJ2-7, with D perhaps matching TRBD2 (5 bases). Trimming shortened V by 10 bases and J by 2 bases, and 15 bases separated the two germline ends. Germline CDR1 is MDHEN and CDR2 is SYDVKM. The CDR3 sequence is 13 residues long. The CDR3 coding sequence is TGTGCCATCCTCGACGGACTTACCTACGAGCAGTACTTC. It specifies CAILDGLTYEQYF.

The chain carries TRBV5-1 and TRBJ1-4; 7 nucleotides align to TRBD1. The germline CDR1 and CDR2 sequences are SGHRS and YFSETQ. This CDR3 spans 14 amino acids. V dropped 4 bases and J dropped 2; count of bases not matched to a gene: 2. The CDR3 DNA reads TGCGCCAGCAGCGCGGGACAGACTAATGAAAAACTGTTTTTT. It specifies CASSAGQTNEKLFF.

The chain uses TRBV18 and TRBJ1-1, with D perhaps TRBD1 (6 bases). Germline V CDR1 and CDR2: KGHSH, LQKENI. This CDR3 is built from 15 residues. Trimming stripped 4 bases from V and 2 bases from J, with 14 bases between. The CDR3 loop is CASSLGQQPNTEAFF. The CDR3 nucleotides are TGTGCCAGCTCACTCGGACAGCAACCTAACACTGAAGCTTTCTTT.

The count of this clone is one. The gene calls are TRBV29-1 and TRBJ1-1; 7 bases match TRBD1. With V trimmed by 0 bases and J by 5 bases, 6 bases remained unmatched. This CDR3 has 14 amino acids. From germline, CDR1 is SQVTM and CDR2 ANQGSEA. The CDR3 nucleotides are TGCAGCGTTGAAGAAACAGGGGTAAGGACTGAAGCTTTCTTT. This codes for CSVEETGVRTEAFF.

This chain connects TRBV29-1 to TRBJ2-3; tentatively, D is TRBD1 (6 bases). CDR3 length: 13 amino acids. Germline V gene lookup returns CDR1 SQVTM and CDR2 ANQGSEA. V gave up 4 bases and J gave up 9 bases, with 17 bases separating them. The CDR3 DNA sequence: TGCAGCGTTGGGGGGCTGAGGGACGGCACGCAGTATTTT. Amino acid sequence: CSVGGLRDGTQYF.

The rearrangement joins TRBV7-8 to TRBJ2-2, with D maybe TRBD2 (7 bases). V lost 0 bases to trimming and J lost 4 bases, with 15 bases between them. The germline V gene has CDR1 SGHVS and CDR2 FQNEAQ. CDR3 length: 17 residues. The CDR3 spells CASSLARGGPGTGELFF. As DNA, the CDR3 is TGTGCCAGCAGCTTAGCTAGGGGGGGGCCGGGCACCGGGGAGCTGTTTTTT.

This clone was detected only once. This chain links TRBV12-3 or TRBV12-4 with TRBJ2-4; TRBD1 agrees at 7 bases. The CDR3 has 13 amino acids. With 6 bases clipped from V and 9 bases from J, the junction kept 8 bases outside the gene matches. For the CDR3, the DNA is TGTGCCAGCAGCGTAGGACAGGCGGGCATTCAGTACTTC. It encodes CASSVGQAGIQYF.

V and J are TRBV5-1 and TRBJ2-2, with TRBD1 identical over 7 bases. The CDR3 runs to 16 residues. V shed 0 bases and J 7 bases; nucleotides not matched to a gene: 9. Germline V gene data show CDR1 as SGHRS and CDR2 as YFSETQ. This CDR3 reads CASSLVTGRGHGELFF. CDR3 in DNA: TGCGCCAGCAGCTTGGTGACAGGGAGAGGGCACGGGGAGCTGTTTTTT.

CDR3: CASSGVGLARETQYF. The CDR3 bases are TGTGCCAGCAGTGGCGTGGGACTAGCTCGAGAGACCCAGTACTTC. V gene TRBV2 combines with J gene TRBJ2-5; 9 positions agree with TRBD2. J was trimmed by 4 bases and V by 4 bases; bases with no gene match: 7. Germline V gene lookup returns CDR1 SNHLY and CDR2 FYNNEI. This CDR3 has 15 amino acids.

This clone was counted once. This chain uses TRBV5-1 with TRBJ2-7; TRBD2 agrees at 7 bases. This CDR3 comprises 15 residues. Germline CDR1 reads SGHRS; CDR2 reads YFSETQ. Trimming cost V 5 bases and J 3 bases; bases outside gene matches: 11. CDR3 region: CASRVGTIEDYEQYF. CDR3 in DNA: TGCGCCAGCAGGGTCGGGACTATTGAAGACTACGAGCAGTACTTC. The entire variable domain, with the rest obtained from reference TRBV5-1 and TRBJ2-7, is as follows: KAGVTQTPRYLIKTRGQQVTLSCSPISGHRSVSWYQQTPGQGLQFLFEYFSETQRNKGNFPGRFSGRQFSNSRSEMNVSTLELGDSALYLCASRVGTIEDYEQYFGPGTRLTVT.

Only one count was recorded for this clone. The gene calls are TRBV6-1 and TRBJ1-2; 9 bases fit TRBD1. The CDR3 is 17 residues long. V lost 3 bases and J lost 1; bases outside the gene matches: 9. The germline V gene has CDR1 MNHNS and CDR2 SASEGT. The CDR3 region is CASSDTGTGSFNYGYTF. The DNA of the CDR3 is TGTGCCAGCAGTGACACCGGGACAGGGAGCTTTAACTATGGCTACACCTTC.

The genes are TRBV4-2 and TRBJ2-3; 10 bases agree with TRBD2. CDR3 length equals 20 residues. J lost 3 bases, V lost 0 bases, and 15 bases had no gene match. In germline, CDR1 is LGHNA, CDR2 YNFKEQ. The CDR3 region is CASSQEFRAGAGGLTDTQYF. CDR3 in DNA: TGTGCCAGCAGCCAAGAGTTTCGGGCCGGAGCGGGAGGGTTGACAGATACGCAGTATTTT.

The rearrangement links TRBV10-3 to TRBJ2-7; weak D call: TRBD2 (5 bases). The CDR3 extends over 13 amino acids. V was trimmed by 2 bases and J by 7 bases, leaving 12 bases between them. Germline assignment: CDR1 ENHRY and CDR2 SYGVKD. CDR3 bases: TGTGCCATCAGTGAGCCCGGGGTCATGGAGCAGTACTTC. Amino acids: CAISEPGVMEQYF.

The chain joins TRBV3-1 (or the pseudogene TRBV3-2) to TRBJ2-7, with 7 bases matching TRBD1. This CDR3 has 16 amino acids. Germline trimming cut 3 bases from V and 1 base from J; bases unmatched to any gene: 9. The germline CDR1 and CDR2 sequences are LGHDT and YNNKEL (reference sequence). CDR3 sequence (DNA): TGTGCCAGCAGCCAGTTTCGGACAGGATTATCCTACGAGCAGTACTTC. Translating gives CASSQFRTGLSYEQYF.

This clone was detected a few times. CDR3 loop: CASSYGGSNTEAFF. The CDR3 DNA reads as TGTGCCAGCAGTTACGGGGGATCGAACACTGAAGCTTTCTTT. This sequence joins TRBV27 and TRBJ1-1, with D possibly being TRBD1 (5 bases). V was trimmed by 4 bases and J by 1 base, leaving 10 bases between them. The germline V gene encodes CDR1 MNHEY and CDR2 SMNVEV (reference sequence). The length of the CDR3 is 14 residues.

This chain connects TRBV10-1 to TRBJ1-6; D remains ambiguous. The length of the CDR3 is 11 residues. The ends were cut back, 6 bases at V and 6 bases at J, with 3 bases in the middle. From germline, CDR1 is WNHNN and CDR2 SYGVQD (reference sequence). This chain's CDR3 is CASSRNSPLHF. The CDR3 region has the DNA TGCGCCAGCAGCCGTAATTCACCCCTCCACTTT.

The chain joins TRBV7-8 to TRBJ2-7, with TRBD1 matching over 8 bases. Per germline, CDR1 SGHVS and CDR2 FQNEAQ. The junction had 13 bases not matched to a gene; V was cut back by 5 bases and J by 7 bases. The CDR3 spans 15 residues. The CDR3 is CASSPSGQVPGEQYF. In DNA, the CDR3 is TGTGCCAGCAGCCCCTCGGGACAGGTCCCGGGGGAGCAGTACTTC.

The chain recombines TRBV6-5 with TRBJ1-1; unclear D gene. Germline V gene data show CDR1 as MNHEY and CDR2 as SVGAGI. The CDR3 covers 13 residues. V was pared by 6 bases and J by 2 bases, with 10 bases between. This chain's CDR3 is CASRTEINTEAFF. In DNA, the CDR3 is TGTGCCAGCAGAACGGAGATTAACACTGAAGCTTTCTTT.

This clone has a handful of counts. This sequence joins TRBV2 and TRBJ1-1; D is uncertain. This CDR3 has 13 residues. V lost 8 bases and J lost 1, with 11 bases in between. Germline loops: CDR1 SNHLY, CDR2 FYNNEI. CDR3 bases: TGTGCCAGCGGAAATGGGCAGAACACTGAAGCTTTCTTT. Translation: CASGNGQNTEAFF.

V gene TRBV2 combines with J gene TRBJ1-5; tentative D call: TRBD1 (6 bases). The CDR3 contains 15 residues. V lost 0 bases and J 9 bases, leaving 15 bases between the germline ends. The germline V gene encodes CDR1 SNHLY and CDR2 FYNNEI. CDR3: CASSEAEGAQGPQHF. The CDR3 DNA sequence: TGTGCCAGCAGTGAAGCAGAGGGCGCACAGGGGCCCCAGCATTTT.

The V and J genes are TRBV7-9 and TRBJ2-3; D is unclear. The CDR3 has 11 residues. Between the trimmed V and J ends, which lost 6 bases and 6 bases, there was a span of 7 bases. CDR1 is SEHNR and CDR2 is FQNEAQ in the germline V gene (reference sequence). In nucleotides, the CDR3 is TGTGCCAGCAGTATCGGGGATACGCAGTATTTT. Translation: CASSIGDTQYF. Based on the CDR3 plus reference TRBV7-9 and TRBJ2-3, the full variable domain is DTGVSQNPRHKITKRGQNVTFRCDPISEHNRLYWYRQTLGQGPEFLTYFQNEAQLEKSRLLSDRFSAERPKGSFSTLEIQRTEQGDSAMYLCASSIGDTQYFGPGTRLTVL.

J is TRBJ1-2 and V is TRBV24-1; possibly TRBD1 for D (5 bases). Germline V gives CDR1 KGHDR, CDR2 SFDVKD. This CDR3 has 12 amino acids. V was pared by 1 base and J by 9 bases, with 8 bases between. The CDR3 DNA reads as TGTGCCACCAGTGATTTTCAGGGTAGCTACACCTTC. Amino acids: CATSDFQGSYTF.

The rearrangement joins TRBV14 to TRBJ2-1; 8 bases match TRBD1. This CDR3 is built from 15 residues. Losses at the gene ends were 1 base for V and 9 bases for J; bases not matched to a gene: 8. Looked up from germline, CDR1 is SGHDN and CDR2 is FVKESK. The CDR3 is CASSQGPRGLSEQFF. The CDR3 DNA reads TGTGCCAGCAGCCAAGGGCCCAGGGGGCTGAGTGAGCAGTTCTTC.